The clone carrying this T cell receptor (beta chain) was seen just once. Its antigen is unknown. Here immunoSEQ multiplex PCR was the method, and the copy in TCRdb shows in-frame clones only, minus some. The table lists about 2,100,000 clones, just over 90% of them singletons. The entry originates in a study of shared clonotypes between healthy human individuals. Whole-study results and caveats: Clonotypes shared by all four sorted-subset donors had higher generation probabilities than non-shared clonotypes.

Naive CD8 cells, CD45RO-negative and positively selected for CCR7, excluded terminally differentiated effector memory CD45RA+ cells. Nashville, Tennessee was home to all donors, who were Caucasian adults. The sequence was collected from a man aged 18 to 30 in good health. Some clones in this sample may be carry-over from other donors' samples. The sequenced sample was naive CD8+ T cells from PBMCs.

CDR3 protein: CASSLRLAGGPYAKNIQYF. In nucleotides, the CDR3 is TGTGCCAGCAGCCTACGACTAGCGGGAGGCCCCTACGCCAAAAACATTCAGTACTTC. The chain uses TRBV7-9 and TRBJ2-4; 13 nucleotides match TRBD2. Germline CDR1 is SEHNR and CDR2 is FQNEAQ (reference sequence). This CDR3 comprises 19 residues. The V and J ends lost 5 bases and 1 base, in that order; junction bases with no gene match: 11.